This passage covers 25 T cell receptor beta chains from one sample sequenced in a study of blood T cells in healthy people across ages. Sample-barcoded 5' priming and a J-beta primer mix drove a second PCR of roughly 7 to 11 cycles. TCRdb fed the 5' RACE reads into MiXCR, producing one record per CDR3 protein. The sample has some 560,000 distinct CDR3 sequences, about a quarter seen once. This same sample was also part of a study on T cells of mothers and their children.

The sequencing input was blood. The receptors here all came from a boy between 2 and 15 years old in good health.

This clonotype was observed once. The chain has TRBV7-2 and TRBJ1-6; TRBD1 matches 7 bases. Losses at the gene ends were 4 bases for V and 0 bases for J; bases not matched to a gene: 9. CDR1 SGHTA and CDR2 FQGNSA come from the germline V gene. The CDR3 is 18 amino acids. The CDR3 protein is CASSSRPTGVSYNSPLHF. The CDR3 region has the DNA TGTGCCAGCAGCTCCAGGCCCACAGGGGTCTCCTATAATTCACCCCTCCACTTT.

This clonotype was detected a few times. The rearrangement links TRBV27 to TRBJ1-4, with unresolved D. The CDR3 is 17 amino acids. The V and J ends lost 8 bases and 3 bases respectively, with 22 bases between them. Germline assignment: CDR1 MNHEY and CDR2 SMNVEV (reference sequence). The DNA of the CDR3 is TGTGCCAGCCGCCTCCGGGCCAGATTGGTCGCTAATGAAAAACTGTTTTTT. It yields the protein CASRLRARLVANEKLFF.

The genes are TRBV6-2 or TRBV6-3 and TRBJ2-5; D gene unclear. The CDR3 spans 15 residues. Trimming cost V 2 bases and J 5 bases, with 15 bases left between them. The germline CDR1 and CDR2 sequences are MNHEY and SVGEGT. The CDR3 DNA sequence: TGTGCCAGCAGTTACGGAACGGGCGCCGGGGAGACCCAGTACTTC. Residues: CASSYGTGAGETQYF.

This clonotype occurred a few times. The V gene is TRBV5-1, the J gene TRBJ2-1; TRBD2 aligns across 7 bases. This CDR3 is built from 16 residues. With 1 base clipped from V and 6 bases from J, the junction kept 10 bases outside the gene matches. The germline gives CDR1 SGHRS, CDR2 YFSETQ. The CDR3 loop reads CASSLRAGVGLNEQFF. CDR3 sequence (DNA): TGCGCCAGCAGCTTGCGGGCGGGAGTTGGGCTCAATGAGCAGTTCTTC.

The CDR3 reads CATSSEVAGQGQAYEQYF. In DNA form, the CDR3 reads TGTGCCACCAGCAGCGAAGTAGCGGGACAGGGTCAGGCCTACGAGCAGTACTTC. The gene calls are TRBV15 and TRBJ2-7; a weak D match, TRBD1 (9 bases). The ends were cut back, 3 bases at V and 2 bases at J, with 23 bases in the middle. The CDR3 is 18 amino acids. Germline V gene lookup returns CDR1 LNHNV and CDR2 YYDKDF (reference sequence).

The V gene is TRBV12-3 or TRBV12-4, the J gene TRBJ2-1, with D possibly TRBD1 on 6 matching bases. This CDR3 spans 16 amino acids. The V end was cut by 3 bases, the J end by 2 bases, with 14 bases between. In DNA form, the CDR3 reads TGTGCCAGCAGTTTTGGGGGCCTGATTACCTACAATGAGCAGTTCTTC. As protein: CASSFGGLITYNEQFF.

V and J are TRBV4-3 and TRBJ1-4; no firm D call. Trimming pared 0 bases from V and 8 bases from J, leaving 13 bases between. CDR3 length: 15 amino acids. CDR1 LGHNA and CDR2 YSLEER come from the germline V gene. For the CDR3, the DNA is TGCGCCAGCAGCCAAGATCCTCACGGGAGGGAAAAACTGTTTTTT. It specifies CASSQDPHGREKLFF.

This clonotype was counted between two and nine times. This CDR3 reads CASSYDRQVGISPLHF. CDR3 DNA: TGTGCCAGCAGCTACGACAGGCAAGTCGGGATTTCACCCCTCCACTTT. The V call is TRBV5-6, the J call TRBJ1-6; maybe TRBD1 (6 bases). V dropped 3 bases and J dropped 9 bases, with 19 bases sitting between them. The CDR3 consists of 16 residues. Germline-derived CDR1 and CDR2 are SGHDT and YYEEEE.

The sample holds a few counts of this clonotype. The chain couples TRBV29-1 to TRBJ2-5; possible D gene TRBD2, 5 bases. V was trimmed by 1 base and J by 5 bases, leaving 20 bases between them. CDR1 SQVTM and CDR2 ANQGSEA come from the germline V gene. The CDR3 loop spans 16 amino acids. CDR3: CSVEGLKRRALETQYF. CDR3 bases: TGCAGCGTTGAAGGATTAAAGCGGCGAGCATTGGAGACCCAGTACTTC.

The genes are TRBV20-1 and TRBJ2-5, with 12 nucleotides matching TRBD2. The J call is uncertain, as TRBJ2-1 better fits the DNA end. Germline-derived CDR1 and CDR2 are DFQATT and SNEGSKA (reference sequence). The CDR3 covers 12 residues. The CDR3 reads CSADGLAGFQFF. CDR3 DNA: TGCAGTGCAGATGGACTAGCGGGATTCCAGTTCTTC.

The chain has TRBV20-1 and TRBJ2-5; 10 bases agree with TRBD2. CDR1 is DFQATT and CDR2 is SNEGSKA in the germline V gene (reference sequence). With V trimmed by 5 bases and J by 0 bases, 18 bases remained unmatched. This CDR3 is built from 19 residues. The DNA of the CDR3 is TGCAGTGCTGAACAGCGGGGGGGCAGGAACTCTTGGTACCAAGAGACCCAGTACTTC. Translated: CSAEQRGGRNSWYQETQYF.

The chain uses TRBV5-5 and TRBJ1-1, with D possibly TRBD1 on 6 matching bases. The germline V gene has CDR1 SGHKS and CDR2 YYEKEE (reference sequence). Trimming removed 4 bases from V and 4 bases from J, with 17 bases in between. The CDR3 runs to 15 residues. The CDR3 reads CASSASRGLATEAFF. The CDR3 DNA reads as TGTGCCAGCAGCGCCTCCAGGGGATTGGCCACTGAAGCTTTCTTT.

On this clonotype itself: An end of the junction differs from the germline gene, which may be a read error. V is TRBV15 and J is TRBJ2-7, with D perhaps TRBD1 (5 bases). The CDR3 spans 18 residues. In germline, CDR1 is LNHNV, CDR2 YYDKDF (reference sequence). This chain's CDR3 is CVTGSLKDDSFPPYEQYF. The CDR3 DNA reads TGTGTCACCGGCTCCCTGAAGGATGACAGCTTTCCCCCCTACGAGCAGTACTTC.

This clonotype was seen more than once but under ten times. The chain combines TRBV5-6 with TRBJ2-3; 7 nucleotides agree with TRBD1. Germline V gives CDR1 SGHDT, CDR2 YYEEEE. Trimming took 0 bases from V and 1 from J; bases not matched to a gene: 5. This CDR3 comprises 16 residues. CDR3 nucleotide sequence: TGTGCCAGCAGCTTGGCATGGCAGGGGGGCACAGATACGCAGTATTTT. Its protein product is CASSLAWQGGTDTQYF.

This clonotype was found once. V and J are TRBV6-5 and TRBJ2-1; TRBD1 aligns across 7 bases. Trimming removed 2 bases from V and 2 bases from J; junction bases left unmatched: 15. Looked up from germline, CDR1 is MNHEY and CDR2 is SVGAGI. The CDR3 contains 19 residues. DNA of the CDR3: TGTGCCAGCAGTTACCCAGATCCCTATCGGACAGGACCCTACAATGAGCAGTTCTTC. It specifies CASSYPDPYRTGPYNEQFF.

This chain's CDR3 is CASSLSVTTFGGEQFF. The CDR3 nucleotides are TGCGCCAGCAGCTTGTCCGTTACTACGTTTGGGGGTGAGCAGTTCTTC. This rearrangement joins TRBV5-1 to TRBJ2-5; D might be TRBD1 or TRBD2, each matching 5 bases. The last part of the DNA fits TRBJ2-1 better; the J call may be wrong. The CDR3 length is 16 residues. Germline V CDR1 and CDR2: SGHRS, YFSETQ.

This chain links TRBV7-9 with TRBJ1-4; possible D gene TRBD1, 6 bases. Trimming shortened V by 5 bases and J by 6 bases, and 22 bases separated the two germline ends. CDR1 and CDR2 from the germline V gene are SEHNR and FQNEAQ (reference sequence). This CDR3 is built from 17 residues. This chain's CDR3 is CASSPTAKIGGDEKLFF. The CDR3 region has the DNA TGTGCCAGCAGCCCAACAGCGAAGATAGGGGGGGATGAAAAACTGTTTTTT.

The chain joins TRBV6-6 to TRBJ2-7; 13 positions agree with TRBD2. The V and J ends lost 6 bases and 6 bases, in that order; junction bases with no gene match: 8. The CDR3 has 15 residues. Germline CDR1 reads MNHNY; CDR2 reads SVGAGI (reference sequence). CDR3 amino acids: CASRLPGLAGSEQYF. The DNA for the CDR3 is TGTGCCAGCAGACTCCCGGGACTAGCGGGGAGCGAGCAGTACTTC.

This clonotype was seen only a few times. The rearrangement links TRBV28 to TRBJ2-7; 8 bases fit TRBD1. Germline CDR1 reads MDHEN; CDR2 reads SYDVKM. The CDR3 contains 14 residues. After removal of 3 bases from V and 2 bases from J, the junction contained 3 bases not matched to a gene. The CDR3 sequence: CASSLGQDTYEQYF. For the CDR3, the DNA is TGTGCCAGCAGTTTGGGACAGGACACCTACGAGCAGTACTTC.

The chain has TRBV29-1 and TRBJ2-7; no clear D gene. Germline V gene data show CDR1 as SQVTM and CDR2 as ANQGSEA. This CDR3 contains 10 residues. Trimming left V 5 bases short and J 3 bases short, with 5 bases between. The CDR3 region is CSVIIYEQYF. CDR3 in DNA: TGCAGCGTTATCATCTACGAGCAGTACTTC.

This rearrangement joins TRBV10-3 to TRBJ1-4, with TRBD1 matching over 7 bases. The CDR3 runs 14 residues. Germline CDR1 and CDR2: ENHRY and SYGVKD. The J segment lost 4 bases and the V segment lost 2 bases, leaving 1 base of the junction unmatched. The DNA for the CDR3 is TGTGCCATCAGTGAGAACAGGGGTAATGAAAAACTGTTTTTT. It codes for CAISENRGNEKLFF.

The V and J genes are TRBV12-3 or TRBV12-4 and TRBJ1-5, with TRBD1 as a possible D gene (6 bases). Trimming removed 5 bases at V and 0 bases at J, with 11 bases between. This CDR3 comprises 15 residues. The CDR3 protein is CASSPQGNSNQPQHF. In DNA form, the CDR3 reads TGTGCCAGCAGTCCGCAGGGGAATAGCAATCAGCCCCAGCATTTT.

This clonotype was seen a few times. The CDR3 region is CASATTGDTEAFF. The CDR3 region has the DNA TGTGCCAGCGCTACTACAGGGGACACTGAAGCTTTCTTT. The gene calls are TRBV7-2 and TRBJ1-1; 7 bases line up with TRBD1. The CDR3 loop spans 13 amino acids. Germline CDR1 reads SGHTA; CDR2 reads FQGNSA. The J segment lost 3 bases and the V segment lost 8 bases, leaving 6 bases of the junction unmatched. Supplemented by reference TRBV7-2 and TRBJ1-1, the full variable domain reads GAGVSQSPSNKVTEKGKDVELRCDPISGHTALYWYRQSLGQGLEFLIYFQGNSAPDKSGLPSDRFSAERTGGSVSTLTIQRTQQEDSAVYLCASATTGDTEAFFGQGTRLTVV.

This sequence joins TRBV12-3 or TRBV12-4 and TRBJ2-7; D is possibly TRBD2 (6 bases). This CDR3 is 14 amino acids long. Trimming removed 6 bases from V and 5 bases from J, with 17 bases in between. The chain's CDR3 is CASSPGGIIHEQYF. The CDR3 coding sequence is TGTGCCAGCAGCCCTGGGGGGATCATTCACGAGCAGTACTTC.

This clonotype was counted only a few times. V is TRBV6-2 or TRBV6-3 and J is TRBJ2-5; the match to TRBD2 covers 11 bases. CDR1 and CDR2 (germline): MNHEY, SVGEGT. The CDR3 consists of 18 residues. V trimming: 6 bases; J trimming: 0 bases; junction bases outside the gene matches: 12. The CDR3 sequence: CASRAAGTSGEYQETQYF. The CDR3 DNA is TGTGCCAGCAGAGCCGCCGGGACTAGCGGAGAGTACCAAGAGACCCAGTACTTC.